This T cell receptor (beta chain) was sequenced during a study of post-analysis software for immune sequencing data (dated by TCRdb to the mid-2010s). For the study in its entirety: Relapsing-remitting, secondary progressive and progressive-relapsing multiple sclerosis were recorded as disease courses, and subtype annotation was lacking for some patients. The multiple sclerosis patient repertoires were compared with approximately 11 previously published healthy control repertoires from donors aged about 6 to 25 years. A subset of samples was prepared in parallel using single-end sample barcoding, then pooled and co-amplified after Illumina adapter ligation. Study-wide conclusions, independent of this receptor: Four to six TRBV segments, including TRBV5-6, TRBV5-1 and TRBV20-1, were significantly more frequent in patients than controls. The control group was slightly older than the multiple sclerosis patient group. Direct clustering with F measure revealed strong co-clustering of samples prepared in the same batch, which led to a batch-effect correction. Compared with controls, multiple sclerosis patients had significantly lower normalized Chao1 diversity, a finding suggesting substantial peripheral T-cell clonal expansion.

CDR1 MNHEY and CDR2 SVGEGT were looked up in the germline V gene. The CDR3 spans 15 residues, from the cysteine through the phenylalanine. Of all the DNA, just the CDR3 is kept, 45 bases in frame from base 1. Library preparation employed PCR. TCRdb records Illumina HiSeq 2500 as the sequencer. Unique molecular identifiers were incorporated into TCR beta cDNA libraries to reduce PCR and sequencing biases. Approximately 500,000 cDNA molecules were obtained for every 1 to 10 million input T cells, so each molecule roughly corresponded to one T cell. The patient libraries were prepared and sequenced using the same protocol as the earlier healthy control dataset. Samples belonging to the same batch were prepared together, multiplexed and sequenced on a shared HiSeq lane. As for how the authors treated the data: Raw barcoded reads were processed with MIGEC, and single-read molecular identifier groups were discarded before consensus assembly and CDR3 extraction. VDJtools was used for post-analysis of the clonotype tables, and diversity was normalized by down-sampling every dataset to the size of the smallest sample. Repertoire overlap clustering matched CDR3 amino acid but not nucleotide sequences to correct batch-related cross-sample contamination. TCRdb ran its own pipeline on the public reads, namely fastp trimming at Q25 and MiXCR clone calling, and kept in-frame beta chains. Every entry covers one CDR3 protein and lists the most common genes and DNA from its rows. Here the V and J calls rest on TCRdb's processing, not on the authors' analysis. The sample table contains hundreds of thousands of distinct CDR3 sequences; only one count was recorded for approximately 60% of them. Of the sample, 10% to 12% is held by the ten largest clones.

As to this clonotype: It has no known antigen specificity. At one boundary the junction diverges from the germline segment, which might be a read error.

To demonstrate the VDJtools post-analysis software, the study profiled TCR beta repertoires from the peripheral blood of 10 to 15 young patients with multiple sclerosis. The patients with multiple sclerosis were children and adolescents between roughly 6 and 17 years of age. Sequenced input: blood. This clonotype was obtained from a girl between 2 and 10 years old with multiple sclerosis. The chain couples TRBV6-2 or TRBV6-3 to TRBJ2-1; possibly the D gene is TRBD2, per 5 matching bases. Here is the DNA: TGTGCCAGCAGTTTGGAGCGGATCTCCCACAATGAGCAGTTCTTC. It specifies CASSLERISHNEQFF.